This T cell receptor (beta chain) originates from a study of T cells in Graves' hyperthyroidism and ophthalmopathy. For the study at large: Blood from the periphery was taken at initial diagnosis, before any treatment. Study conclusions and caveats: Blood also showed most of the thyroid clonotypes that were expanded above 0.001. Ophthalmopathy and stable hyperthyroidism were separated by a 13 V-J model.

Amplification yielded TCR beta CDR3 regions, with RNA transcripts as the source. RT-PCR in the first round (using the HTBI primer set) targeted the TCR CDR3. MiXCR was run by TCRdb on the multiplex PCR reads, yielding one entry per CDR3 protein. The sample lists roughly 380,000 distinct CDR3 sequences; approximately 13% were seen once. In germline, CDR1 is MNHEY, CDR2 SVGAGI. Trimming shortened V by 0 bases and J by 0 bases, and 9 bases separated the two germline ends. This CDR3 spans 16 amino acids. In its sample, this clonotype was seen a few times. Its antigen remains unidentified. V usage is TRBV6-5 and J usage is TRBJ1-3; D gene unclear. Sequenced material: blood. The TCR originated in a young woman with Graves' hyperthyroidism. The CDR3 loop reads CASSYSTELSGNTIYF. The CDR3 nucleotides read TGTGCCAGCAGTTACTCCACAGAACTCTCTGGAAACACCATATATTTT.